This entry describes one TCR beta chain. Reverse transcription of roughly 0.45 to 1 ug RNA was carried out with random hexamers. With immunoSEQ multiplex PCR, TCR beta CDR3 was amplified across 54 Vbeta and 13 Jbeta. TCRdb independently ran MiXCR on the immunoSEQ multiplex PCR reads; one entry per CDR3 protein. The sample holds approximately 130,000 distinct CDR3 sequences, more than 75% seen once. These data originate in a study of CD8 T cells in Susac syndrome. The multiple sclerosis controls, all treatment-naive patients, had relapsing-remitting disease that was stable or active. TEMRA cells were FACS-enriched, while CD8+ and CD4+ T cells were negatively isolated. Sequenced sample: CD8+ T cells from PBMCs. The TCR originated in a human donor with multiple sclerosis.

In DNA, the CDR3 is TGTGCCACCAGTGATGGAAATTCACTCGAGCAGTACTTC. It encodes CATSDGNSLEQYF. J is TRBJ2-7 and V is TRBV24-1; no definite D call. The germline V and J ends were trimmed by 3 bases and 6 bases, with 11 bases remaining between them. Germline-derived CDR1 and CDR2 are KGHDR and SFDVKD. The length of the CDR3 is 13 residues.